Listed below are T cell receptor beta chains from one sample, sequenced in a study of cytotoxic CD8 clonotypes in ibrutinib-treated CLL. Only in-frame clones appear in the TCRdb table, and some are missing; sequencing was by immunoSEQ multiplex PCR. The table shows approximately 74,000 clones, with approximately 80% occurring only once. Sequenced material: PBMCs, taken at disease progression, from a patient treated with ibrutinib. All receptors come from a human donor with chronic lymphocytic leukemia. Each CDR3 is given with its conserved first and last residue. D genes are given only for firm matches. Clone size appears in some rows only: once, few, many, or a class for an expanded clone.

clone size	V gene	J gene	D gene	CDR3 protein	CDR3 DNA
.	TRBV6-1	TRBJ1-5	.	CASSENSPHQPQHF	TGTGCCAGCAGTGAGAACAGCCCGCATCAGCCCCAGCATTTT
.	TRBV28	TRBJ2-7	TRBD1	CASGTGGYEQYF	TGTGCCAGCGGGACAGGCGGATACGAGCAGTACTTC
few	TRBV7-3	TRBJ2-7	.	CASSLSLAPTYEQYF	TGTGCCAGCAGCTTAAGTCTCGCGCCGACCTACGAGCAGTACTTC
.	TRBV5-1	TRBJ2-7	.	CASSFTTSYEQYF	TGCGCCAGCAGCTTCACTACCTCCTACGAGCAGTACTTC
.	TRBV9	TRBJ1-5	.	CASSVGVRDNQPQHF	TGTGCCAGCAGCGTAGGAGTCAGGGACAATCAGCCCCAGCATTTT
.	TRBV19	TRBJ2-6	.	CASSIDGVSSGANVLTF	TGTGCCAGTAGTATAGATGGGGTTTCCTCTGGGGCCAACGTCCTGACTTTC
.	TRBV12-2	TRBJ1-4	.	CASRDTSGGTNEKLFF	TGTGCAAGTCGCGACACGTCAGGGGGAACTAATGAAAAACTGTTTTTT
.	TRBV11-3	TRBJ2-2	.	CASSSHTGELFF	TGTGCCAGCAGCTCACACACCGGGGAGCTGTTTTTT
.	TRBV18	TRBJ2-2	.	CASSPGLIRGGTGELFF	TGTGCCAGCTCACCCGGGCTTATCCGGGGCGGCACCGGGGAGCTGTTTTTT
.	TRBV9	TRBJ2-1	TRBD2	CASTRGLGIPNEQFF	TGTGCCAGCACCCGGGGACTAGGAATCCCCAATGAGCAGTTCTTC
.	TRBV18	TRBJ1-5	TRBD1	CASSTTGVQPQHF	TGTGCCAGCTCAACGACAGGGGTCCAGCCCCAGCATTTT
.	TRBV2	TRBJ2-7	.	CASIRQENSYEQYF	TGTGCCAGCATTAGACAGGAGAACTCCTACGAGCAGTACTTC
once	TRBV5-1	TRBJ1-1	.	CASSLDRNTEAFF	TGCGCCAGCAGCTTGGACAGGAACACTGAAGCTTTCTTT
.	TRBV19	TRBJ1-5	TRBD1	CATRQGGQPQHF	TGTGCCACGCGACAGGGCGGTCAGCCCCAGCATTTT
.	TRBV5-4	TRBJ2-1	TRBD1	CASSSGTGVYNEQFF	TGTGCCAGCAGCTCCGGGACAGGGGTCTACAATGAGCAGTTCTTC
few	TRBV2	TRBJ1-1	TRBD1	CASTRDRLTEAFF	TGTGCCAGCACTAGGGACAGGCTCACTGAAGCTTTCTTT
few	TRBV18	TRBJ1-2	.	CASSLRDTYGYTF	TGTGCCAGCTCCCTCCGGGACACCTATGGCTACACCTTC
.	TRBV4-1	TRBJ2-5	.	CASSRRVQQETQYF	TGCGCCAGCAGCCGAAGGGTGCAACAAGAGACCCAGTACTTC
.	TRBV11-2	TRBJ2-3	.	CASSLFMGEQDTQYF	TGTGCCAGCAGCTTATTTATGGGGGAGCAAGATACGCAGTATTTT
.	TRBV11-2	TRBJ1-2	.	CASSLRRGDYGYTF	TGTGCCAGCAGCTTAAGAAGAGGGGACTATGGCTACACCTTC
.	TRBV25-1	TRBJ1-4	TRBD1	CASSWPDRGNEKLFF	TGTGCCAGCAGTTGGCCGGACAGGGGCAATGAAAAACTGTTTTTT
.	TRBV25-1	TRBJ2-7	.	CASSERHEQYF	TGTGCCAGCAGTGAACGACACGAGCAGTACTTC
.	TRBV30	TRBJ1-2	.	CAWSKGTFYGYTF	TGTGCCTGGAGTAAAGGGACATTCTATGGCTACACCTTC
.	TRBV19	TRBJ2-7	TRBD1	CASQNHGTGVSEQYF	TGTGCCAGCCAGAATCACGGGACAGGGGTTTCCGAGCAGTACTTC
.	TRBV19	TRBJ2-1	TRBD2	CASSTRYQLAGAPQFF	TGTGCCAGTAGTACCCGCTACCAACTAGCGGGGGCCCCACAGTTCTTC
.	TRBV20-1	TRBJ2-3	TRBD1	CSARGDRTQYF	TGCAGTGCCCGAGGGGACAGGACGCAGTATTTT
.	TRBV19	TRBJ1-5	.	CASSIRSGDRPNQPQHF	TGTGCCAGTAGTATACGGTCGGGAGATCGCCCCAATCAGCCCCAGCATTTT
.	TRBV15	TRBJ1-4	.	CAIGTATNEKLFF	TGTGCCATCGGTACCGCAACTAATGAAAAACTGTTTTTT
.	TRBV18	TRBJ1-2	.	CASSPQIGLRSNYGYTF	TGTGCCAGCTCACCACAGATAGGTCTACGGTCTAACTATGGCTACACCTTC
.	TRBV27	TRBJ1-1	.	CASSPSQGSTEAFF	TGTGCCAGCAGTCCATCGCAGGGATCCACTGAAGCTTTCTTT
few	TRBV28	TRBJ1-2	.	CASSRFWGDYTF	TGTGCCAGCAGCAGGTTTTGGGGGGACTACACCTTC
few	TRBV2	TRBJ1-2	TRBD1	CASSETHRGQIGNYGYTF	TGTGCCAGCAGTGAAACCCACAGGGGGCAAATTGGTAACTATGGCTACACCTTC
.	TRBV5-1	TRBJ2-5	.	CASSLGANQETQYF	TGCGCCAGCAGCTTGGGGGCGAACCAAGAGACCCAGTACTTC
.	TRBV6-5	TRBJ2-2	.	CASSYVGELFF	TGTGCCAGCAGTTATGTCGGGGAGCTGTTTTTT
.	TRBV19	TRBJ1-5	.	CASSGQALGQPQHF	TGTGCCAGTTCCGGACAAGCTTTGGGTCAGCCCCAGCATTTT
.	TRBV7-8	TRBJ1-2	TRBD1	CASSLARTGLNYGYTF	TGTGCCAGCAGCTTAGCCCGGACAGGCCTCAACTATGGCTACACCTTC
.	TRBV23-1	TRBJ2-7	.	CASISGLERSYYEQYF	TGCGCCAGCATAAGCGGGCTCGAGCGGAGTTACTACGAGCAGTACTTC
.	TRBV5-4	TRBJ1-6	.	CASKTTSSYNSPLHF	TGTGCCAGCAAAACAACGAGCTCCTATAATTCACCCCTCCACTTT
.	TRBV27	TRBJ1-6	.	CASSLGQGPYNSPLHF	TGTGCCAGCAGTTTAGGGCAGGGTCCGTATAATTCACCCCTCCACTTT
.	TRBV5-1	TRBJ1-1	TRBD1	CASSLGQGRTEAFF	TGCGCCAGCAGCTTAGGACAGGGAAGAACTGAAGCTTTCTTT
few	TRBV29-1	TRBJ2-5	.	CSVDGVEDKETQYF	TGCAGCGTTGACGGGGTAGAGGACAAAGAGACCCAGTACTTC
.	TRBV10-3	TRBJ1-5	.	CAINRQIHQPQHF	TGTGCCATCAATAGGCAGATTCATCAGCCCCAGCATTTT
.	TRBV5-1	TRBJ2-7	.	CASSWGRGSYEQYF	TGCGCCAGCAGCTGGGGTCGGGGCTCCTACGAGCAGTACTTC
.	TRBV6-1	TRBJ1-5	.	CASSELSGYSNQPQHF	TGTGCCAGCAGTGAATTGTCAGGGTATAGCAATCAGCCCCAGCATTTT